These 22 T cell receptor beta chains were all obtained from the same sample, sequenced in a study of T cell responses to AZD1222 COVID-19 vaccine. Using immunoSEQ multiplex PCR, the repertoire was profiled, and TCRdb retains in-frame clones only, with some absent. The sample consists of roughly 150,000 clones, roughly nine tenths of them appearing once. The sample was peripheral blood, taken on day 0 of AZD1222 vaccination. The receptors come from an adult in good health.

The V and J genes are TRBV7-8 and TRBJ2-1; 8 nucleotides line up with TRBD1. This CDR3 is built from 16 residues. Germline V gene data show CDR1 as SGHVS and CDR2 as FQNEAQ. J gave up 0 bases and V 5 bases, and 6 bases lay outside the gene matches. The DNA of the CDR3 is TGTGCCAGCAGCACACTGACAGGGGACTCCTACAATGAGCAGTTCTTC. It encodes CASSTLTGDSYNEQFF.

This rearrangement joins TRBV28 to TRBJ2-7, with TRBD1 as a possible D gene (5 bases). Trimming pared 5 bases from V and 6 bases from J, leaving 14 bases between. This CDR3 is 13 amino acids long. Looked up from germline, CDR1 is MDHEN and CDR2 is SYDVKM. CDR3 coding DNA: TGTGCCAGCAGTATTCCAGGACAATCCGAGCAGTACTTC. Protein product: CASSIPGQSEQYF.

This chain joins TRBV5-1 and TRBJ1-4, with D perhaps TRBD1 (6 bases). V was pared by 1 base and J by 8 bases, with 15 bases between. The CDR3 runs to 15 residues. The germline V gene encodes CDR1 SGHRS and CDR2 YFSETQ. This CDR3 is CASSLITGADEKLFF. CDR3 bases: TGCGCCAGCAGCTTGATTACGGGGGCTGACGAAAAACTGTTTTTT.

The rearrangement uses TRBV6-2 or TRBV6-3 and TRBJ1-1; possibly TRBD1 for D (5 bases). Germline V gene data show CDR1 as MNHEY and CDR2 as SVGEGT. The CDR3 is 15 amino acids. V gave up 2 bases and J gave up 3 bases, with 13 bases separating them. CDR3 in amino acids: CASSYPRVGYTEAFF. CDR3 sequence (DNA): TGTGCCAGCAGTTACCCCAGGGTCGGGTACACTGAAGCTTTCTTT.

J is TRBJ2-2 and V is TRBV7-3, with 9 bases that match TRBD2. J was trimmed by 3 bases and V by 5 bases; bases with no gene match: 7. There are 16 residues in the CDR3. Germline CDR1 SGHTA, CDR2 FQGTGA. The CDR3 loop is CASSPQAGGDTGELFF. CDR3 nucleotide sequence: TGTGCCAGCAGCCCTCAAGCGGGAGGCGACACCGGGGAGCTGTTTTTT. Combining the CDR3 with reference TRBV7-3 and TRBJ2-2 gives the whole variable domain GAGVSQTPSNKVTEKGKYVELRCDPISGHTALYWYRQSLGQGPEFLIYFQGTGAADDSGLPNDRFFAVRPEGSVSTLKIQRTERGDSAVYLCASSPQAGGDTGELFFGEGSRLTVL.

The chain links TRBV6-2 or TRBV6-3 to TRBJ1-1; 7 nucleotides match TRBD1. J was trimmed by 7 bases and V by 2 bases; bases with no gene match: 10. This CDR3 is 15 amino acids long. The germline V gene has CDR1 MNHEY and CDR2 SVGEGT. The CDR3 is CASSYESRGYYEAFF. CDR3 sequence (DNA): TGTGCCAGCAGTTACGAGTCCAGGGGGTATTATGAAGCTTTCTTT.

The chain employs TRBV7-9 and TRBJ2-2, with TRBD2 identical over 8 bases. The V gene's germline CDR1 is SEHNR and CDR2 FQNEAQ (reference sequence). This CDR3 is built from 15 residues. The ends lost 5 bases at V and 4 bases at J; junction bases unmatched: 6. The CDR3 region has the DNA TGTGCCAGCAGCCCCGGGGGGGGGCGCACCGGGGAGCTGTTTTTT. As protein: CASSPGGGRTGELFF.

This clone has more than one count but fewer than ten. The CDR3 reads CASSSRAYEQYF. For the CDR3, the DNA is TGTGCCAGTAGTAGCAGGGCCTACGAGCAGTACTTC. The chain has TRBV19 and TRBJ2-7; a weak D match, TRBD1 (5 bases). V lost 4 bases, J lost 2 bases, and 6 bases lay in between. Germline assignment: CDR1 LNHDA and CDR2 SQIVND (reference sequence). The CDR3 is 12 residues long.

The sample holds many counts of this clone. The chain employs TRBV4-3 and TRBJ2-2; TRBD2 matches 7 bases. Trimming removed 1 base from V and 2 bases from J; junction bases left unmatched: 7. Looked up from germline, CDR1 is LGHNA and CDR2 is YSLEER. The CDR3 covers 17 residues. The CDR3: CASSQVWRESNTGELFF. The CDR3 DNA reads TGCGCCAGCAGCCAAGTCTGGCGGGAGTCAAACACCGGGGAGCTGTTTTTT.

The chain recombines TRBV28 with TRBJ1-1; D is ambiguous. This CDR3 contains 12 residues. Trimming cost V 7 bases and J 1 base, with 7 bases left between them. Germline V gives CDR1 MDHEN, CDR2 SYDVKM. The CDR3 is CASNRPNTEAFF. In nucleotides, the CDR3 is TGTGCCAGCAACAGACCGAACACTGAAGCTTTCTTT.

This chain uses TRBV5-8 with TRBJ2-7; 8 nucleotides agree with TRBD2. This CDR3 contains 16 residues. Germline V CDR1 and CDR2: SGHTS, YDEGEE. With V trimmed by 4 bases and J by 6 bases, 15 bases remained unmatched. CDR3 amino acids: CASSPDPSGRAFEQYF. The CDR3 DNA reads TGTGCCAGCAGCCCGGACCCGAGCGGGAGAGCGTTCGAGCAGTACTTC.

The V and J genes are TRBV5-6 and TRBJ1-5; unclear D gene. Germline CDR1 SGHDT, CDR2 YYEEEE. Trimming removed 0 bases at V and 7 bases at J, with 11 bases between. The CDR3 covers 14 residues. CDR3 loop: CASSLATGDQPQHF. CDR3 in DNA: TGTGCCAGCAGCTTGGCTACGGGAGACCAGCCCCAGCATTTT.

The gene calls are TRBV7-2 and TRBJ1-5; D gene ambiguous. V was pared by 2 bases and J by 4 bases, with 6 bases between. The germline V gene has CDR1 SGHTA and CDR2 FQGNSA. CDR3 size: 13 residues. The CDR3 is CASSLTENQPQHF. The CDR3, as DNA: TGTGCCAGCAGCTTAACGGAGAATCAGCCCCAGCATTTT.

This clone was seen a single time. The CDR3 sequence: CASSLTDRDGYTF. DNA of the CDR3: TGTGCCAGCAGCTTAACGGACCGAGATGGCTACACCTTC. V gene TRBV3-1 (or the pseudogene TRBV3-2) combines with J gene TRBJ1-2; D uncertain. Germline lookup yields CDR1 LGHDT and CDR2 YNNKEL (reference sequence). The CDR3 covers 13 residues. The ends were cut back, 5 bases at V and 6 bases at J, with 13 bases in the middle.

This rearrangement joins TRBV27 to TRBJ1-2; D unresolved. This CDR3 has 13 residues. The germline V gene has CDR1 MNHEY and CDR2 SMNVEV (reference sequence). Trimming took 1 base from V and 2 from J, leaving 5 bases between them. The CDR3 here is CASSLFANYGYTF. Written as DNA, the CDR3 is TGTGCCAGCAGTTTATTTGCGAACTATGGCTACACCTTC.

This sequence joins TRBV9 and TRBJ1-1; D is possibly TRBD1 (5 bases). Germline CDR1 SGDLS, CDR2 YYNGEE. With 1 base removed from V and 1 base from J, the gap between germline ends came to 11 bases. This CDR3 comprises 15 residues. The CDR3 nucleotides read TGTGCCAGCAGCGTAATCGACAGTTCGAACACTGAAGCTTTCTTT. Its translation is CASSVIDSSNTEAFF.

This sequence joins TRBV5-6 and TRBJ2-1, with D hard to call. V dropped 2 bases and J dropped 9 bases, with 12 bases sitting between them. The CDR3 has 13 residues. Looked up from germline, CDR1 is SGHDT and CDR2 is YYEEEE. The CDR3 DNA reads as TGTGCCAGCAGCTTCAACCCTGTGGGTGAGCAGTTCTTC. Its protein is CASSFNPVGEQFF.

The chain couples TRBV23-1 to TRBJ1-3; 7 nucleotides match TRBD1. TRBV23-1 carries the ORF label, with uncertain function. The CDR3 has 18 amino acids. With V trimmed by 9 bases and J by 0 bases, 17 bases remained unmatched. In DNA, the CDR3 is TGCGCCAGAGGGGGCCCCCGGGCTCGCTTTAACTCTGGAAACACCATATATTTT. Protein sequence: CARGGPRARFNSGNTIYF.

CDR3 amino acids: CATSDQGTGVHEQYF. The CDR3 nucleotides read TGTGCCACCAGTGACCAGGGGACAGGGGTTCACGAGCAGTACTTC. This rearrangement joins TRBV24-1 to TRBJ2-7; 10 bases are a match to TRBD1. CDR3 size: 15 residues. With 4 bases clipped from V and 5 bases from J, the junction kept 7 bases outside the gene matches. Per germline, CDR1 KGHDR and CDR2 SFDVKD.

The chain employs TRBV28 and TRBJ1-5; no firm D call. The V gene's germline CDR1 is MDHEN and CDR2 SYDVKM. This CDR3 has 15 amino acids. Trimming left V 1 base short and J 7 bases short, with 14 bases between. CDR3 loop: CASSLLDGSGQPQHF. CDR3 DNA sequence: TGTGCCAGCAGTTTATTGGACGGGTCGGGCCAGCCCCAGCATTTT.

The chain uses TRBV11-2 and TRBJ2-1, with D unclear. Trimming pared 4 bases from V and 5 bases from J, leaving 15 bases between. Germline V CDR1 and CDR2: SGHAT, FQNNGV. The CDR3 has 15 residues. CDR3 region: CASSYTGALNNEQFF. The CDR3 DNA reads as TGTGCCAGCAGCTATACCGGAGCTCTCAACAATGAGCAGTTCTTC.

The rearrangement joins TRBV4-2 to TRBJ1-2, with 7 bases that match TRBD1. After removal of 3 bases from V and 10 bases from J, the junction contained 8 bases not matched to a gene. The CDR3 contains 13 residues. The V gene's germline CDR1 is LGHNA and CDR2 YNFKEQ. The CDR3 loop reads CASSQLRDSHYTF. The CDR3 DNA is TGTGCCAGCAGCCAGCTACGGGACAGCCACTACACCTTC.